These 30 T cell receptor beta chains were sequenced from one sample in a study of blood T cell repertoires in COVID-19 (dated by TCRdb to 2020 to 2021). Libraries were prepared through the immunoSEQ multiplex PCR assay. TCRdb retrieved this table from immuneACCESS and kept in-frame rearrangements only. Not all clones are present; in checked studies, unresolved V genes account for under half, and no reason is known for the remainder. The sample table records hundreds of thousands of clones; roughly 85% of these occur just once. Around 2.5% of the sample comes from the top ten. The sample was PBMCs or T cells enriched from blood (not recorded which). The receptors derive from a woman aged 45-59 years who had recovered from COVID-19.

The gene calls are TRBV18 and TRBJ1-2, with a tentative D call TRBD1 (6 bases). The germline CDR1 and CDR2 sequences are KGHSH and LQKENI. The length of the CDR3 is 16 residues. Trimming pared 1 base from V and 6 bases from J, leaving 18 bases between. The CDR3 DNA sequence: TGTGCCAGCTCACCACTCCGACAGGACCCTGGGCATGGCTACACCTTC. Its translation: CASSPLRQDPGHGYTF.

This clone has only one observation. The V and J genes are TRBV12-5 and TRBJ1-1, with 8 positions matching TRBD1. This CDR3 spans 14 amino acids. J was trimmed by 3 bases and V by 5 bases; bases with no gene match: 5. Germline loops: CDR1 LGHNT, CDR2 FRNRAP. CDR3 amino acids: CASGPGQGHTEAFF. In DNA, the CDR3 is TGTGCTAGTGGTCCCGGACAGGGTCACACTGAAGCTTTCTTT.

This clone occurred once. The V call is TRBV18, the J call TRBJ1-2, with TRBD1 matching 8 bases. Germline V gene lookup returns CDR1 KGHSH and CDR2 LQKENI. The V and J ends lost 6 bases and 8 bases, in that order; junction bases with no gene match: 8. The CDR3 sequence is 13 residues long. CDR3 residues: CASSSGQGEGYTF. As DNA, the CDR3 is TGTGCCAGCTCTTCCGGACAGGGAGAAGGCTACACCTTC. The full variable domain, completed using reference TRBV18 and TRBJ1-2, is NAGVMQNPRHLVRRRGQEARLRCSPMKGHSHVYWYRQLPEEGLKFMVYLQKENIIDESGMPKERFSAEFPKEGPSILRIQQVVRGDSAAYFCASSSGQGEGYTFGSGTRLTVV.

The V gene is TRBV4-2, the J gene TRBJ1-3; 7 bases align to TRBD1. Trimming removed 5 bases from V and 4 bases from J; junction bases left unmatched: 5. Looked up from germline, CDR1 is LGHNA and CDR2 is YNFKEQ. This CDR3 is built from 14 residues. The CDR3 DNA is TGTGCCAGCAGCGTTGGGACAGAAGGAAACACCATATATTTT. It codes for CASSVGTEGNTIYF.

The chain combines TRBV11-2 with TRBJ2-5, with TRBD2 matching over 12 bases. This CDR3 has 19 residues. Germline CDR1 SGHAT, CDR2 FQNNGV. Losses at the gene ends were 1 base for V and 5 bases for J; bases not matched to a gene: 14. DNA for the CDR3: TGTGCCAGCAGCTTAGTTCTCCTAGCGGGAGGGTTGGAAGGGGAGACCCAGTACTTC. Translating gives CASSLVLLAGGLEGETQYF.

The chain recombines TRBV3-1 (or the pseudogene TRBV3-2) with TRBJ1-6; TRBD1 matches 10 bases. Germline assignment: CDR1 LGHDT and CDR2 YNNKEL (reference sequence). With V trimmed by 6 bases and J by 8 bases, 7 bases remained unmatched. CDR3 length: 15 amino acids. The CDR3 loop reads CASRNRDRGYSPLHF. CDR3 nucleotides: TGTGCCAGCAGAAACCGGGACAGGGGTTATTCACCCCTCCACTTT.

The gene calls are TRBV30 and TRBJ2-1, with D perhaps TRBD1 (5 bases). Germline CDR1 is GTSNPN and CDR2 is SVGIG (reference sequence). CDR3 length: 13 amino acids. V was trimmed by 1 base and J by 8 bases, leaving 12 bases between them. DNA for the CDR3: TGTGCCTGGAGTGAGTCAGGGTTGCATGAGCAGTTCTTC. Its translation: CAWSESGLHEQFF.

This clone was picked up many times. The rearrangement joins TRBV29-1 to TRBJ2-3, with 7 nucleotides matching TRBD1. The CDR3 covers 14 residues. Germline-derived CDR1 and CDR2 are SQVTM and ANQGSEA. V shed 7 bases and J 6 bases; nucleotides not matched to a gene: 13. The CDR3 nucleotides are TGCAGCGCCTCTGGAAGACAGGGAAAGGATACGCAGTATTTT. Protein sequence: CSASGRQGKDTQYF.

V usage is TRBV7-7 and J usage is TRBJ2-2; D is unresolved. V was trimmed by 5 bases and J by 3 bases, leaving 10 bases between them. The germline CDR1 and CDR2 sequences are SSHAT and FNYEAQ (reference sequence). The CDR3 consists of 14 residues. The chain's CDR3 is CASSKTRDTGELFF. In DNA form, the CDR3 reads TGTGCCAGCAGCAAAACCCGGGACACCGGGGAGCTGTTTTTT.

Here the CDR3 reads CASSFRGAGDTGELFF. The DNA for the CDR3 is TGTGCCAGCAGCTTCAGGGGCGCGGGGGACACCGGGGAGCTGTTTTTT. This rearrangement joins TRBV11-2 to TRBJ2-2; a weak D match, TRBD2 (7 bases). V lost 3 bases to trimming and J lost 3 bases, with 14 bases between them. Germline CDR1 and CDR2: SGHAT and FQNNGV. The CDR3 covers 16 residues.

The gene calls are TRBV9 and TRBJ1-2; maybe TRBD1 (5 bases). The CDR3 has 14 amino acids. Per the germline V gene, CDR1 is SGDLS and CDR2 is YYNGEE. The V end was cut by 0 bases, the J end by 8 bases, with 14 bases between. CDR3 sequence reads: CASSVELPGEGYTF. The DNA for the CDR3 is TGTGCCAGCAGCGTAGAACTTCCGGGGGAAGGCTACACCTTC. The variable domain in full, with the rest retrieved from reference TRBV9 and TRBJ1-2, is DSGVTQTPKHLITATGQRVTLRCSPRSGDLSVYWYQQSLDQGLQFLIQYYNGEERAKGNILERFSAQQFPDLHSELNLSSLELGDSALYFCASSVELPGEGYTFGSGTRLTVV.

The chain combines TRBV3-1 (or the pseudogene TRBV3-2) with TRBJ2-3; 14 bases align to TRBD2. Germline V gene sequence: CDR1 LGHDT, CDR2 YNNKEL (reference sequence). V dropped 6 bases and J dropped 4; count of bases not matched to a gene: 12. The CDR3 runs to 18 residues. The CDR3 DNA reads TGTGCCAGCAGAGGGACTAGCGGGAGCGGAGGGGTCTCAGATACGCAGTATTTT. Its protein is CASRGTSGSGGVSDTQYF.

The rearrangement joins TRBV4-3 to TRBJ1-5, with D hard to call. Trimming stripped 1 base from V and 6 bases from J, with 10 bases between. Per the germline V gene, CDR1 is LGHNA and CDR2 is YSLEER. CDR3 size: 14 residues. The CDR3 here is CASSQGGWSQPQHF. The CDR3 nucleotides read TGCGCCAGCAGCCAAGGAGGGTGGAGTCAGCCCCAGCATTTT.

V is TRBV6-5 and J is TRBJ1-1, with D perhaps matching TRBD1 (5 bases). Germline-derived CDR1 and CDR2 are MNHEY and SVGAGI. The CDR3 length is 11 residues. V was shortened by 6 bases and J by 7 bases, with 9 bases between the two germline ends. The CDR3 loop reads CASRSRVEAFF. CDR3 sequence (DNA): TGTGCCAGCAGGAGCAGGGTTGAAGCTTTCTTT.

This clone was counted ten times or more. The CDR3 DNA reads as TGCGCCAGCAGCTTAGGGACAGTTTTTAACTTCGGGGAGCTGTTTTTT. Translating gives CASSLGTVFNFGELFF. The chain employs TRBV5-1 and TRBJ2-2; 7 nucleotides match TRBD1. The junction had 11 bases not matched to a gene; V was cut back by 2 bases and J by 7 bases. CDR3 length equals 16 residues. CDR1 SGHRS and CDR2 YFSETQ come from the germline V gene.

The chain uses TRBV10-3 and TRBJ1-3; 7 nucleotides match TRBD1. There are 14 residues in the CDR3. Trimming at V came to 6 bases and at J to 2 bases, leaving 4 bases not matched to a gene. The germline CDR1 and CDR2 sequences are ENHRY and SYGVKD. CDR3 in amino acids: CAIRPGQTGNTIYF. The CDR3, as DNA: TGTGCCATCAGACCGGGACAGACTGGAAACACCATATATTTT.

The V and J genes are TRBV10-3 and TRBJ2-7, with D possibly matching TRBD1 (5 bases). The V end was cut by 7 bases, the J end by 6 bases, with 13 bases between. CDR3 size: 12 residues. The germline V gene encodes CDR1 ENHRY and CDR2 SYGVKD. DNA of the CDR3: TGTGCCATCACAGGGAATGATTTCGAGCAGTACTTC. Its translation: CAITGNDFEQYF.

J is TRBJ2-7 and V is TRBV9; tentatively, D is TRBD1 (5 bases). The CDR3 has 13 residues. Germline values: CDR1 SGDLS, CDR2 YYNGEE. V was shortened by 2 bases and J by 1 base, with 7 bases between the two germline ends. The CDR3 loop is CASSVQGSYEQYF. DNA for the CDR3: TGTGCCAGCAGCGTTCAGGGATCCTACGAGCAGTACTTC.

The V and J genes are TRBV18 and TRBJ1-1; TRBD1 matches 7 bases. The V segment lost 3 bases and the J segment 3 bases; nucleotides outside the gene matches: 7. Looked up from germline, CDR1 is KGHSH and CDR2 is LQKENI. This CDR3 spans 15 amino acids. CDR3 DNA: TGTGCCAGCTCACCGCAGGGACAGAGAGACACTGAAGCTTTCTTT. Translated, it gives CASSPQGQRDTEAFF.

The chain couples TRBV18 to TRBJ1-2; 7 bases agree with TRBD1. After removal of 4 bases from V and 2 bases from J, the junction contained 4 bases not matched to a gene. Germline CDR1 KGHSH, CDR2 LQKENI. This CDR3 has 14 amino acids. The CDR3 DNA reads as TGTGCCAGCTCACGCGGGACAGCGAACTATGGCTACACCTTC. Amino acids: CASSRGTANYGYTF.

This clone was seen just once. The V and J genes are TRBV5-4 and TRBJ2-1, with TRBD1 identical over 8 bases. Looked up from germline, CDR1 is SGHNT and CDR2 is YYREEE (reference sequence). The CDR3 extends over 15 amino acids. V gave up 1 base and J gave up 9 bases; unmatched junction bases: 9. In DNA form, the CDR3 reads TGTGCCAGCAGCTTGCCGTCTAGCAGGGGGCGTGAGCAGTTCTTC. It translates to CASSLPSSRGREQFF. The variable domain in full, with the rest retrieved from reference TRBV5-4 and TRBJ2-1, is ETGVTQSPTHLIKTRGQQVTLRCSSQSGHNTVSWYQQALGQGPQFIFQYYREEENGRGNFPPRFSGLQFPNYSSELNVNALELDDSALYLCASSLPSSRGREQFFGPGTRLTVL.

The V gene is TRBV18, the J gene TRBJ2-3, with 7 bases that match TRBD2. The CDR3 is 15 amino acids. With V trimmed by 0 bases and J by 2 bases, 2 bases remained unmatched. Looked up from germline, CDR1 is KGHSH and CDR2 is LQKENI. The CDR3 loop reads CASSPPRGVTDTQYF. The CDR3 nucleotides read TGTGCCAGCTCACCACCTCGGGGGGTCACAGATACGCAGTATTTT.

CDR3 loop: CASSPPGTYEQYF. The DNA of the CDR3 is TGTGCCAGCAGTCCCCCAGGGACCTACGAGCAGTACTTC. The chain recombines TRBV28 with TRBJ2-7, with D tentatively TRBD1 (5 bases). Trimming left V 5 bases short and J 2 bases short, with 10 bases between. The germline V gene encodes CDR1 MDHEN and CDR2 SYDVKM. The CDR3 loop spans 13 amino acids.

The chain couples TRBV4-3 to TRBJ2-4; 9 bases are a match to TRBD2. CDR3 length: 15 residues. V trimming: 0 bases; J trimming: 8 bases; junction bases outside the gene matches: 5. Germline V lookup: CDR1 LGHNA, CDR2 YSLEER. CDR3 region: CASSQERRGGDIQYF. The CDR3 DNA is TGCGCCAGCAGCCAAGAGAGGCGGGGGGGAGACATTCAGTACTTC.

The chain recombines TRBV7-9 with TRBJ1-1; D remains unclear. Trimming pared 8 bases from V and 2 bases from J, leaving 12 bases between. The germline gives CDR1 SEHNR, CDR2 FQNEAQ (reference sequence). The CDR3 extends over 13 amino acids. The CDR3 coding sequence is TGTGCCAGCGATAGAGAAGCCAACACTGAAGCTTTCTTT. It translates to CASDREANTEAFF.

In this sample, this clone turned up once. This chain uses TRBV30 with TRBJ2-6, with unresolved D. Germline assignment: CDR1 GTSNPN and CDR2 SVGIG (reference sequence). CDR3 length: 14 residues. Trimming cost V 5 bases and J 0 bases, with 8 bases left between them. The CDR3 loop is CAWDLSSGANVLTF. The CDR3, as DNA: TGTGCCTGGGATTTGAGCTCTGGGGCCAACGTCCTGACTTTC.

This chain uses TRBV14 with TRBJ1-1, with D perhaps matching TRBD1 (6 bases). Germline CDR1 is SGHDN and CDR2 is FVKESK. V lost 0 bases to trimming and J lost 7 bases, with 12 bases between them. The length of the CDR3 is 14 residues. CDR3 residues: CASSQDRGPFEAFF. CDR3 bases: TGTGCCAGCAGCCAAGACAGGGGCCCTTTTGAAGCTTTCTTT.

The CDR3 is CASSYTTSAKYEQYF. DNA for the CDR3: TGTGCCAGCAGCTACACGACTAGCGCTAAGTACGAGCAGTACTTC. J is TRBJ2-7 and V is TRBV28; TRBD2 aligns across 8 bases. Germline CDR1 MDHEN, CDR2 SYDVKM. Germline trimming cut 6 bases from V and 4 bases from J; bases unmatched to any gene: 11. There are 15 residues in the CDR3. Variable domain in full (rest from reference TRBV28 and TRBJ2-7): DVKVTQSSRYLVKRTGEKVFLECVQDMDHENMFWYRQDPGLGLRLIYFSYDVKMKEKGDIPEGYSVSREKKERFSLILESASTNQTSMYLCASSYTTSAKYEQYFGPGTRLTVT.

The CDR3 is CAWSFNLNTEAFF. CDR3 nucleotide sequence: TGTGCCTGGAGTTTTAATCTGAACACTGAAGCTTTCTTT. The chain links TRBV30 to TRBJ1-1; D uncertain. The CDR3 totals 13 residues. Germline CDR1 reads GTSNPN; CDR2 reads SVGIG (reference sequence). V lost 2 bases, J lost 0 bases, and 7 bases lay in between.

The chain is built from TRBV7-2 and TRBJ2-2; 16 bases fit TRBD2. V was pared by 3 bases and J by 7 bases, with 5 bases of the junction left unmatched. This CDR3 region has 17 residues. The germline V gene encodes CDR1 SGHTA and CDR2 FQGNSA. Written as DNA, the CDR3 is TGTGCCAGCAGCTTGGGGGGACTAGCGGGAGGGCACGGGGAGCTGTTTTTT. Protein: CASSLGGLAGGHGELFF.